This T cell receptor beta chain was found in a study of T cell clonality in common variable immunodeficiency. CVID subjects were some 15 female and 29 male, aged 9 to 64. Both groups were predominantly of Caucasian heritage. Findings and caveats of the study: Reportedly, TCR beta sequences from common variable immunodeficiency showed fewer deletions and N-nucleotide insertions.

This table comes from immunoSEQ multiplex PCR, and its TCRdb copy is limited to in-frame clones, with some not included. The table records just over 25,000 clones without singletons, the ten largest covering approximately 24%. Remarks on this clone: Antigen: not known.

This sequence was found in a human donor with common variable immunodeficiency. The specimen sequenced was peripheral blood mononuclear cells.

The DNA read from the CDR3 is TGTGCCAGTAGTATCGGGTCAGGGGAGCTCACCCAAGAGACC. This codes for CASSIGSGELTQET. The entire CDR3 is CASSIGSGELTQETQYF. V usage is TRBV19 and J usage is TRBJ2-5, with a possible D match to TRBD1 (6 bases). Read data end 3 residues before the CDR3 end; the end is taken from the germline J gene. The germline V gene encodes CDR1 LNHDA and CDR2 SQIVND (reference sequence). CDR3 length: 17 amino acids. With 3 bases removed from V and 1 base from J, the gap between germline ends came to 18 bases.